Listed here is a single T cell receptor (beta chain). Trimming took 3 bases from V and 1 from J, leaving 18 bases between them. Germline V lookup: CDR1 SGDLS, CDR2 YYNGEE. The CDR3 has 17 residues. These data originate in a study of beta chain features in type 1 diabetes. Expressed TCRB transcripts were sequenced because the isolated RNA had all been reverse transcribed beforehand. The method was immunoSEQ multiplex PCR; TCRdb's version includes in-frame clones alone and lacks a portion of them. The table shows 200,000 to 300,000 clones, with 68% occurring only once. Sequences were obtained from naive CD4+ T cells from blood. The V gene is TRBV9, the J gene TRBJ2-3; possibly TRBD2 for D (6 bases). This TCR came from a man aged 25-40 years in good health. DNA for the CDR3: TGTGCCAGCAGCGAGGGAGGCCCTCGGAAGGGCACAGATACGCAGTATTTT. This translates into CASSEGGPRKGTDTQYF.